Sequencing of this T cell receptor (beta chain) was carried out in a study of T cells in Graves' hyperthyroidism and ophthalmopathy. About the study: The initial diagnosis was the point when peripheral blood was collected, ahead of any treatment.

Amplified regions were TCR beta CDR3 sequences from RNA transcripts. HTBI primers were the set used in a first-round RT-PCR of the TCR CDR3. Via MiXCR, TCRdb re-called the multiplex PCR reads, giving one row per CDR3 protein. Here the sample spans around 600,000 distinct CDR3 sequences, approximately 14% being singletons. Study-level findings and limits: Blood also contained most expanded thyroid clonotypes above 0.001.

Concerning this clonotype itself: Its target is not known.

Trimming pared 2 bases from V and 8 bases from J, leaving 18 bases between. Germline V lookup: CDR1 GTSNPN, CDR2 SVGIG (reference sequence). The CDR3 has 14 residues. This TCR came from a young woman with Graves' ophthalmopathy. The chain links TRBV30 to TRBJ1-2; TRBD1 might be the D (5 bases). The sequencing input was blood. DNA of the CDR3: TGTGCCTGGAGTACCCCCGGGGGACGGCGGGGCTACACCTTC. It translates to CAWSTPGGRRGYTF.